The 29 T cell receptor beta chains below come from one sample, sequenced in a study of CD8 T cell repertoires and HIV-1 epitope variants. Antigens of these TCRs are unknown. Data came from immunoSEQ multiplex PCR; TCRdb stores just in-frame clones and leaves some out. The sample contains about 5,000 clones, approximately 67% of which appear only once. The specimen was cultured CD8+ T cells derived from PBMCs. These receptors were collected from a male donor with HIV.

The CDR3 DNA follows: TGTGCCAGCAGCTTGGGACCGGACACCTACGAGCAGTACTTC. The encoded protein is CASSLGPDTYEQYF. The J gene is TRBJ2-7, the V gene TRBV5-4; a weak D match, TRBD1 (5 bases). The germline gives CDR1 SGHNT, CDR2 YYREEE (reference sequence). V gave up 0 bases and J gave up 2 bases, with 9 bases separating them. This CDR3 region has 14 residues.

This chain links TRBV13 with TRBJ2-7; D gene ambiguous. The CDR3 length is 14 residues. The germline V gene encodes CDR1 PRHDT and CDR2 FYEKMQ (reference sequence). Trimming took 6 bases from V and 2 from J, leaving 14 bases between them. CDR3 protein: CASSSDVSAYEQYF. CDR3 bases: TGTGCCAGCAGTTCAGATGTCTCGGCCTACGAGCAGTACTTC.

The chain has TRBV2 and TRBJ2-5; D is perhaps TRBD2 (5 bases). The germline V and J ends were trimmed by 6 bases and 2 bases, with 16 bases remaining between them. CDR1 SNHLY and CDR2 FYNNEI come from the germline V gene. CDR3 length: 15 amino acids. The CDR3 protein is CASSSAGIDQETQYF. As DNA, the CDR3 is TGTGCCAGCAGCTCCGCCGGGATAGATCAAGAGACCCAGTACTTC.

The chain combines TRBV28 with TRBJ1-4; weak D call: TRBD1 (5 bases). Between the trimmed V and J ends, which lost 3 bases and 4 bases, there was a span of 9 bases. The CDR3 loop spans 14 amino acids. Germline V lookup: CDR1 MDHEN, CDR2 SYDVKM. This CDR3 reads CASSFHRFNEKLFF. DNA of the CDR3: TGTGCCAGCAGTTTCCACAGGTTTAATGAAAAACTGTTTTTT.

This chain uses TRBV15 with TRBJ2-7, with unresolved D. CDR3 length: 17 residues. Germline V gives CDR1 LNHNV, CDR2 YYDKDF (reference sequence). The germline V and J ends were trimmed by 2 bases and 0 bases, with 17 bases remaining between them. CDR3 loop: CATSRSTRAVDSYEQYF. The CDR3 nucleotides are TGTGCCACCAGCAGAAGTACCCGGGCCGTGGACTCCTACGAGCAGTACTTC.

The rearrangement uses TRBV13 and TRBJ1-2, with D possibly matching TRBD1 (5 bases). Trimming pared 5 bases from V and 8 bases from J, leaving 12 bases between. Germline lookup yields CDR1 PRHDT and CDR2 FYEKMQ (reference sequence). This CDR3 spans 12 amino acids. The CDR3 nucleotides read TGTGCCAGCAGCCTGGGCCGGGGGGGCTACACCTTC. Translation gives CASSLGRGGYTF.

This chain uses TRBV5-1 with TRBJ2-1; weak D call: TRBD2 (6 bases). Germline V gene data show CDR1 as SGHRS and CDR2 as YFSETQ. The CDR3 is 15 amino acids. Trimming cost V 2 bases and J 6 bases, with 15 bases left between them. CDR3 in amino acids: CASSLTSSFPNEQFF. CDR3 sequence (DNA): TGCGCCAGCAGCTTAACTAGCTCCTTCCCCAATGAGCAGTTCTTC.

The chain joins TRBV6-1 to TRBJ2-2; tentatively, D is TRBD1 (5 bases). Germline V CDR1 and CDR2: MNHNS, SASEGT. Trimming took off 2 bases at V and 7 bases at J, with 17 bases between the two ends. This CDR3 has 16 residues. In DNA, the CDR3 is TGTGCCAGCAGTGAATCAGGGCTACCCGGCCTCGGGGAGCTGTTTTTT. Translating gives CASSESGLPGLGELFF.

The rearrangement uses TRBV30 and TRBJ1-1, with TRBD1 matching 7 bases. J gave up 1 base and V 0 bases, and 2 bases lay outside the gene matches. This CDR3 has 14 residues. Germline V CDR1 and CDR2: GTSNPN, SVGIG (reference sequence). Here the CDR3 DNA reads TGTGCCTGGAGTGTCCGACAGGGGAACACTGAAGCTTTCTTT. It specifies CAWSVRQGNTEAFF.

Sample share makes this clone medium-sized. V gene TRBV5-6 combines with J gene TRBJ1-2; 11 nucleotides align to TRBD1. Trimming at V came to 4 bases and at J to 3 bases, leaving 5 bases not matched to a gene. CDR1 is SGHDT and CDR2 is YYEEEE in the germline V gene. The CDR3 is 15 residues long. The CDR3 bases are TGTGCCAGCAGCCCGGGACAGGGGGTCGACTATGGCTACACCTTC. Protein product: CASSPGQGVDYGYTF.

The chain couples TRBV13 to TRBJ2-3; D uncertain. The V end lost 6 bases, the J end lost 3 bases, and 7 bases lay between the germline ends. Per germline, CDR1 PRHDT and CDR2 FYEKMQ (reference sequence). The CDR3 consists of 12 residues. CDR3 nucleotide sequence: TGTGCCAGCAGTTCAGAAACAGATACGCAGTATTTT. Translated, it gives CASSSETDTQYF.

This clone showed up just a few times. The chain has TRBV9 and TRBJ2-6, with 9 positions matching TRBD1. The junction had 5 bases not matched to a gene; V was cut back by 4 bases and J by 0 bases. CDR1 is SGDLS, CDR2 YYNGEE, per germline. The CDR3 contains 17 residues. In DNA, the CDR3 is TGTGCCAGCAGCCCCGGACAGGGGATCTCTGGGGCCAACGTCCTGACTTTC. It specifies CASSPGQGISGANVLTF.

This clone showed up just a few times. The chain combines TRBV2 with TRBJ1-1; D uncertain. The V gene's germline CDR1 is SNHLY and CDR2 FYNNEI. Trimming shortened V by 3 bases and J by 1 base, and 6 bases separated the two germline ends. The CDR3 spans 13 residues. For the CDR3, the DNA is TGTGCCAGCAGTGACTGGGGGAACACTGAAGCTTTCTTT. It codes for CASSDWGNTEAFF.

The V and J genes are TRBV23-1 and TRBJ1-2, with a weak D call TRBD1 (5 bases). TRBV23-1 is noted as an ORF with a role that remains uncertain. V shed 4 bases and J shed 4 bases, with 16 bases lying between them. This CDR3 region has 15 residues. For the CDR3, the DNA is TGCGCCAGCAGTCGGCCGGACCTGGGGCCCTATGGCTACACCTTC. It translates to CASSRPDLGPYGYTF.

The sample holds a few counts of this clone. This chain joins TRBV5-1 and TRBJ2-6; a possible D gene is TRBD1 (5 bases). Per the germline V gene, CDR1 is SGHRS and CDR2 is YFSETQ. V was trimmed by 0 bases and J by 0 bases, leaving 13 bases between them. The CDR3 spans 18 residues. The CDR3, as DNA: TGCGCCAGCAGCTTGGGAACAGGCGAGCTCTCTGGGGCCAACGTCCTGACTTTC. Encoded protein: CASSLGTGELSGANVLTF.

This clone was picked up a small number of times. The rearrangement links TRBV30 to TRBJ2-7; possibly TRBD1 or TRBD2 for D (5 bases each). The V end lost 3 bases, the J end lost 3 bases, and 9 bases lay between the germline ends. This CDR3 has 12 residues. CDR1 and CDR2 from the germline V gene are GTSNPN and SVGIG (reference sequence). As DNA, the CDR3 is TGTGCCTGGAGCGGGGACGGCTACGAGCAGTACTTC. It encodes CAWSGDGYEQYF.

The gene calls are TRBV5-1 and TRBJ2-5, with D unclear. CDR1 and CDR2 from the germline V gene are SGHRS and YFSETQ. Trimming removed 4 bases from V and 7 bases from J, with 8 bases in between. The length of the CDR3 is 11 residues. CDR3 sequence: CASSVERTQYF. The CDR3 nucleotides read TGCGCCAGCAGCGTCGAGAGGACCCAGTACTTC.

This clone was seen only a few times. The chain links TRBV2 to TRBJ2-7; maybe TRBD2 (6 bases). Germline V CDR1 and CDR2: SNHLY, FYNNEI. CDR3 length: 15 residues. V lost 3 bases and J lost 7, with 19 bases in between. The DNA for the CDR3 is TGTGCCAGCAGTGACCCAGGACGCGGGGTTGGAGAGCAGTACTTC. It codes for CASSDPGRGVGEQYF.

The CDR3 sequence: CASSLGTARYGYTF. The CDR3 DNA is TGTGCCAGCAGCTTGGGAACAGCCCGCTATGGCTACACCTTC. The chain links TRBV5-4 to TRBJ1-2; D gene uncertain. V was clipped by 0 bases and J by 4 bases, with 10 bases between them. The CDR3 extends over 14 amino acids. Germline-derived CDR1 and CDR2 are SGHNT and YYREEE (reference sequence).

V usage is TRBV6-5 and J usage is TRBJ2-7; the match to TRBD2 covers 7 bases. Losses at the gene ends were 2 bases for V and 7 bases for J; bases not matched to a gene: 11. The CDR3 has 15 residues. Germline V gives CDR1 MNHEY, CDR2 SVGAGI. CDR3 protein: CASSYRGTTLGEQYF. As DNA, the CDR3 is TGTGCCAGCAGTTACAGAGGGACTACCCTCGGGGAGCAGTACTTC.

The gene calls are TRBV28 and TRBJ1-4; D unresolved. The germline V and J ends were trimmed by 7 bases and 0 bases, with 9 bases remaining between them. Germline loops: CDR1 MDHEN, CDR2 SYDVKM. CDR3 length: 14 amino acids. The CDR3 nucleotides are TGTGCCAGCACGGACGGAGCAACTAATGAAAAACTGTTTTTT. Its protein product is CASTDGATNEKLFF. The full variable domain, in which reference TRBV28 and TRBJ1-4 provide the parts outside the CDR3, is DVKVTQSSRYLVKRTGEKVFLECVQDMDHENMFWYRQDPGLGLRLIYFSYDVKMKEKGDIPEGYSVSREKKERFSLILESASTNQTSMYLCASTDGATNEKLFFGSGTQLSVL.

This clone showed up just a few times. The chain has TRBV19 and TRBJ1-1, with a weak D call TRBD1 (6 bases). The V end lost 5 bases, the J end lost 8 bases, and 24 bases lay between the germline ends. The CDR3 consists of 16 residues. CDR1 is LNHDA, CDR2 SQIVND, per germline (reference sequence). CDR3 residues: CASSFAGTGRLEEAFF. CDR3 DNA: TGTGCCAGTAGTTTTGCCGGTACAGGGCGGCTCGAAGAAGCTTTCTTT.

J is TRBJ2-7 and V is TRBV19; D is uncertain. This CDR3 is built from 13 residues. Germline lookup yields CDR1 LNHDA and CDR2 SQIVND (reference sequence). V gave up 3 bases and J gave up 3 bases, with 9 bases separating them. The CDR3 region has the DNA TGTGCCAGTAGTATTAACGGAGACTACGAGCAGTACTTC. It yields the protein CASSINGDYEQYF.

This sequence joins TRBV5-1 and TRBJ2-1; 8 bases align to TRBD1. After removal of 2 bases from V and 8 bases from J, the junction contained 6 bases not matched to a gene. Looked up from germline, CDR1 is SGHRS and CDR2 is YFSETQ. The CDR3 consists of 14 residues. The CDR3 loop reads CASSFLGTGDEQFF. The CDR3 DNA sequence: TGCGCCAGCAGCTTTCTAGGGACAGGAGATGAGCAGTTCTTC.

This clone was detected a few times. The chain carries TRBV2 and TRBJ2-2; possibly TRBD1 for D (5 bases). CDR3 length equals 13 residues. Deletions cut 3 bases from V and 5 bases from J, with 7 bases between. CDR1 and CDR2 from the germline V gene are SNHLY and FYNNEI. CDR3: CASSDRATGELFF. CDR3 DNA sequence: TGTGCCAGCAGTGACAGGGCTACCGGGGAGCTGTTTTTT.

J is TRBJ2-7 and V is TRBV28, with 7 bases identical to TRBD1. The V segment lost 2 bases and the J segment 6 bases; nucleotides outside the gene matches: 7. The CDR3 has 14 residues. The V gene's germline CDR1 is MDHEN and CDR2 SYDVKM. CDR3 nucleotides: TGTGCCAGCAGTTTACTTGACAGGGCGGGCGAGCAGTACTTC. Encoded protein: CASSLLDRAGEQYF. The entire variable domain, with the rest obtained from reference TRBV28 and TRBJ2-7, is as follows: DVKVTQSSRYLVKRTGEKVFLECVQDMDHENMFWYRQDPGLGLRLIYFSYDVKMKEKGDIPEGYSVSREKKERFSLILESASTNQTSMYLCASSLLDRAGEQYFGPGTRLTVT.

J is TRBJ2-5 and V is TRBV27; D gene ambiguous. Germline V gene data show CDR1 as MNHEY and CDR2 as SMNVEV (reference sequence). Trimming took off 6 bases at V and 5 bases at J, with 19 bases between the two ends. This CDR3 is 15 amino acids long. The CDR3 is CASSHTRTVGETQYF. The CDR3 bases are TGTGCCAGCAGCCACACCCGGACGGTTGGCGAGACCCAGTACTTC.

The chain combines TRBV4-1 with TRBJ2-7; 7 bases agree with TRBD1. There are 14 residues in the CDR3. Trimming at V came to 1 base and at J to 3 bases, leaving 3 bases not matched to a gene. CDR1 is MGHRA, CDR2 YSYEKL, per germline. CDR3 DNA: TGCGCCAGCAGCCAAGGAGCAGGGGGCTACGAGCAGTACTTC. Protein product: CASSQGAGGYEQYF.

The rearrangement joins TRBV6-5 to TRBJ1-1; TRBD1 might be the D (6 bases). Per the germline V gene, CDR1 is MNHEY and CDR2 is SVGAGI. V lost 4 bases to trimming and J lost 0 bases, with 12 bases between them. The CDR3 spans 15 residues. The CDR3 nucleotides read TGTGCCAGCAGTTCACAGGGAAGCTTGAACACTGAAGCTTTCTTT. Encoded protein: CASSSQGSLNTEAFF.